These 26 T cell receptor beta chains were all obtained from the same sample, sequenced in a study of spatial heterogeneity in lung cancer. Time point described: sample taken at primary tumor resection. Whole RNA from tumor, nontumor lung or frozen PBMC was sequenced unsorted. TCRdb reanalysed the 5' RACE reads using MiXCR and keeps one entry per CDR3 protein. The data show about 50,000 distinct CDR3 sequences, with less than 9% seen just once and around 13% held by the top ten. Specimen: PBMCs, collected at surgery. All receptors come from a female donor with early-stage non-small cell lung cancer.

The sample holds many counts of this clonotype. V and J are TRBV3-1 and TRBJ2-5, with D perhaps being TRBD1 or TRBD2 (5 bases each). Germline CDR1 reads LGHDT; CDR2 reads YNNKEL (reference sequence). The ends were cut back, 1 base at V and 4 bases at J, with 13 bases in the middle. This CDR3 is built from 15 residues. The CDR3 loop reads CASSQVPRDGETQYF. The CDR3 DNA sequence: TGTGCCAGCAGCCAAGTGCCTCGGGACGGAGAGACCCAGTACTTC.

At least ten counts were recorded for this clonotype. The chain employs TRBV3-1 and TRBJ1-4, with 10 nucleotides matching TRBD1. The germline gives CDR1 LGHDT, CDR2 YNNKEL (reference sequence). The CDR3 spans 15 residues. J was trimmed by 7 bases and V by 3 bases; bases with no gene match: 5. CDR3 nucleotide sequence: TGTGCCAGCAGCCATCGGACAGGGGGATTTGAAAAACTGTTTTTT. Its protein is CASSHRTGGFEKLFF.

The chain links TRBV4-3 to TRBJ2-1; 11 positions match TRBD2. V trimming: 2 bases; J trimming: 9 bases; junction bases outside the gene matches: 12. The CDR3 covers 17 residues. Per germline, CDR1 LGHNA and CDR2 YSLEER. This CDR3 reads CASSQRRASGGHAEQFF. DNA for the CDR3: TGCGCCAGCAGCCAACGCCGGGCTAGCGGGGGGCATGCTGAGCAGTTCTTC.

About this clonotype: Mismatch with germline at one junction end may stem from a read error. CDR3 amino acids: CTSSLFQGANGYTF. CDR3 coding DNA: TGTACCAGCAGTTTATTCCAGGGGGCCAATGGCTACACCTTC. The chain is built from TRBV12-3 or TRBV12-4 and TRBJ1-2, with TRBD1 matching over 8 bases. The CDR3 runs to 14 residues.

This clonotype has a count of ten or more. This sequence joins TRBV4-3 and TRBJ2-1; tentatively, D is TRBD2 (5 bases). Germline-derived CDR1 and CDR2 are LGHNA and YSLEER. The CDR3 is 17 amino acids. The V end was cut by 5 bases, the J end by 4 bases, with 21 bases between. DNA for the CDR3: TGCGCCAGCAGCAATCACCGCGGGCTCCTACTTTACAATGAGCAGTTCTTC. Translated, it gives CASSNHRGLLLYNEQFF.

The chain recombines TRBV12-3 or TRBV12-4 with TRBJ1-4; tentative D call: TRBD1 (6 bases). The V end lost 1 base, the J end lost 3 bases, and 15 bases lay between the germline ends. CDR3 length: 17 residues. CDR3 region: CASSLGGGTSANEKLFF. The CDR3 DNA follows: TGTGCCAGCAGTTTAGGCGGGGGGACATCAGCTAATGAAAAACTGTTTTTT.

There are many counts of this clonotype. The chain has TRBV20-1 and TRBJ2-2; D gene unclear. The germline CDR1 and CDR2 sequences are DFQATT and SNEGSKA (reference sequence). The CDR3 runs to 14 residues. Trimming pared 1 base from V and 4 bases from J, leaving 10 bases between. DNA for the CDR3: TGCAGTGCTAGAGCTACTATAACCACCGGGGAGCTGTTTTTT. It specifies CSARATITTGELFF.

This clonotype was seen a few times. This sequence joins TRBV20-1 and TRBJ2-3, with D possibly TRBD1 on 6 matching bases. The CDR3 covers 18 residues. CDR1 and CDR2 (germline): DFQATT, SNEGSKA (reference sequence). The V end lost 0 bases, the J end lost 2 bases, and 21 bases lay between the germline ends. This CDR3 reads CSARDGEAAGAFTDTQYF. The CDR3, as DNA: TGCAGTGCTAGAGATGGGGAAGCGGCAGGGGCCTTCACAGATACGCAGTATTTT.

This clonotype showed up just a few times. The V call is TRBV5-5, the J call TRBJ2-1; D call uncertain. The V end lost 0 bases, the J end lost 5 bases, and 6 bases lay between the germline ends. Germline CDR1 and CDR2: SGHKS and YYEKEE (reference sequence). The CDR3 contains 13 residues. The CDR3 region is CASSLGIHNEQFF. The CDR3, as DNA: TGTGCCAGCAGCTTGGGTATCCACAATGAGCAGTTCTTC. Looking up the rest from reference TRBV5-5 and TRBJ2-1 gives the full variable domain: DAGVTQSPTHLIKTRGQQVTLRCSPISGHKSVSWYQQVLGQGPQFIFQYYEKEERGRGNFPDRFSARQFPNYSSELNVNALLLGDSALYLCASSLGIHNEQFFGPGTRLTVL.

This clonotype was recorded at least ten times. The chain employs TRBV28 and TRBJ1-2; a possible D gene is TRBD1 (6 bases). The CDR3 totals 15 residues. The germline gives CDR1 MDHEN, CDR2 SYDVKM. The V end was cut by 4 bases, the J end by 6 bases, with 18 bases between. The CDR3 region is CASSSYREVVDGYTF. CDR3 coding DNA: TGTGCCAGCAGTTCCTACAGGGAGGTGGTCGATGGCTACACCTTC.

Worth noting for this clonotype: A much bigger clone sits one base away, suggesting this may be a read error. The rearrangement links TRBV6-5 to TRBJ2-1, with 9 bases identical to TRBD2. The germline V gene encodes CDR1 MNHEY and CDR2 SVGAGI. The CDR3 runs to 15 residues. The CDR3 DNA reads as TGTGCCAGCAATGAGCGGGGGGCCTCCTACAATGAGCAGATCTTC. Amino acids: CASNERGASYNEQIF.

The rearrangement uses TRBV25-1 and TRBJ1-1; tentative D call: TRBD1 (6 bases). Trimming pared 2 bases from V and 3 bases from J, leaving 13 bases between. CDR1 MGHDK and CDR2 SYGVNS come from the germline V gene. This CDR3 contains 15 residues. This CDR3 is CASSEEGGLDTEAFF. CDR3 bases: TGTGCCAGCAGTGAAGAAGGGGGTCTTGACACTGAAGCTTTCTTT.

This clonotype was picked up many times. The chain carries TRBV9 and TRBJ1-6, with a tentative D call TRBD1 (6 bases). V was clipped by 0 bases and J by 11 bases, with 15 bases between them. The CDR3 has 15 amino acids. CDR1 SGDLS and CDR2 YYNGEE come from the germline V gene. CDR3 in DNA: TGTGCCAGCAGCGTAGTTTCAGGGGAGTCAGCACCCCTCCACTTT. This gives the protein CASSVVSGESAPLHF.

This clonotype appeared many times. The chain uses TRBV20-1 and TRBJ2-5; D ambiguous. Germline CDR1 reads DFQATT; CDR2 reads SNEGSKA (reference sequence). The CDR3 is 13 amino acids. V lost 7 bases and J lost 0, with 12 bases in between. CDR3 sequence (DNA): TGCAGTGTGTTGGTGAGGCACCAAGAGACCCAGTACTTC. Translated, it gives CSVLVRHQETQYF.

This clonotype was seen at least ten times. V is TRBV28 and J is TRBJ2-5; D is uncertain. The CDR3 consists of 12 residues. Per germline, CDR1 MDHEN and CDR2 SYDVKM. V was cut by 3 bases and J by 1 base, with 3 bases left in between. The CDR3 is CASSLIQETQYF. The CDR3 region has the DNA TGTGCCAGCAGTTTGATCCAAGAGACCCAGTACTTC.

The CDR3 sequence is CASSLDRGGRDEQYF. The CDR3 DNA is TGTGCCAGCAGCTTAGATCGCGGGGGCAGGGACGAGCAGTACTTC. V gene TRBV7-9 combines with J gene TRBJ2-7, with D possibly TRBD2 on 7 matching bases. V shed 1 base and J shed 5 bases, with 15 bases lying between them. Germline V gene lookup returns CDR1 SEHNR and CDR2 FQNEAQ (reference sequence). The CDR3 covers 15 residues.

This clonotype was seen repeatedly, ten times or more. The V call is TRBV28, the J call TRBJ2-2; 7 nucleotides match TRBD1. The CDR3 has 15 amino acids. V was pared by 7 bases and J by 3 bases, with 8 bases of the junction left unmatched. Germline loops: CDR1 MDHEN, CDR2 SYDVKM. CDR3 sequence (DNA): TGTGCCAGCAATTCACAGGGGCGGGACACCGGGGAGCTGTTTTTT. It encodes CASNSQGRDTGELFF.

This clonotype has at least ten counts. This chain joins TRBV6-2 or TRBV6-3 and TRBJ2-7; 8 bases are a match to TRBD1. V shed 5 bases, J shed 3 bases, and the junction held 3 bases outside the gene matches. This CDR3 has 13 residues. Germline V gene data show CDR1 as MNHEY and CDR2 as SVGEGT. This CDR3 is CASSRQGNYEQYF. CDR3 sequence (DNA): TGTGCCAGCAGTCGACAGGGGAACTACGAGCAGTACTTC.

This clonotype was seen a few times. The V call is TRBV30, the J call TRBJ2-2, with 9 nucleotides matching TRBD2. This CDR3 has 15 amino acids. The trim removed 1 base at V and 6 bases at J, leaving 6 bases unmatched. Germline-derived CDR1 and CDR2 are GTSNPN and SVGIG (reference sequence). CDR3 residues: CAWSGVLAGAGELFF. The CDR3 nucleotides are TGTGCCTGGAGTGGTGTACTAGCGGGCGCCGGGGAGCTGTTTTTT.

This clonotype turned up a few times. The rearrangement uses TRBV7-2 and TRBJ2-3; D is uncertain. Trimming pared 2 bases from V and 0 bases from J, leaving 6 bases between. Germline loops: CDR1 SGHTA, CDR2 FQGNSA. This CDR3 spans 14 amino acids. The CDR3 DNA reads TGTGCCAGCAGCTTATCTACTAGCACAGATACGCAGTATTTT. Its translation is CASSLSTSTDTQYF.

This clonotype was seen only a few times. This chain connects TRBV6-5 to TRBJ2-1, with D unclear. This CDR3 has 15 residues. Germline V CDR1 and CDR2: MNHEY, SVGAGI. V gave up 3 bases and J gave up 10 bases, with 19 bases separating them. In DNA, the CDR3 is TGTGCCAGCAGTTATGGGTTCGGTTTTGAAGTGGAGCAGTTCTTC. As protein: CASSYGFGFEVEQFF.

This clonotype was detected a few times. V usage is TRBV30 and J usage is TRBJ2-7; 7 bases line up with TRBD1. From germline, CDR1 is GTSNPN and CDR2 SVGIG (reference sequence). The CDR3 covers 16 residues. The trim removed 2 bases at V and 2 bases at J, leaving 12 bases unmatched. CDR3 in DNA: TGTGCCTGGAGTCTAGGCGACAGGGAAACTACCTACGAGCAGTACTTC. Encoded protein: CAWSLGDRETTYEQYF.

The rearrangement uses TRBV11-2 and TRBJ2-5; tentative D call: TRBD1 (6 bases). Looked up from germline, CDR1 is SGHAT and CDR2 is FQNNGV. CDR3 size: 14 residues. The V end was cut by 4 bases, the J end by 3 bases, with 12 bases between. In nucleotides, the CDR3 is TGTGCCAGCAGCTCCAGGGGTTGGGAAGAGACCCAGTACTTC. Translated, it gives CASSSRGWEETQYF.

This clonotype was picked up many times. At one end, the junction sequence differs from germline, possibly due to a read error. This chain joins TRBV6-5 and TRBJ1-2, with D possibly matching TRBD1 (5 bases). The CDR3 has 13 amino acids. The germline CDR1 and CDR2 sequences are MNHEY and SVGAGI. As DNA, the CDR3 is TGTGCCAGCAGTGGAACCCAACCTCGGGACGGAGTCTTC. Its protein is CASSGTQPRDGVF.

This clonotype was seen a handful of times. This rearrangement joins TRBV5-1 to TRBJ2-3, with 12 bases lining up with TRBD2. CDR3 length: 15 residues. The ends lost 5 bases at V and 3 bases at J; junction bases unmatched: 4. Per germline, CDR1 SGHRS and CDR2 YFSETQ. The CDR3 is CASRSTSGGTDTQYF. DNA of the CDR3: TGCGCCAGCAGATCGACTAGCGGGGGTACAGATACGCAGTATTTT.

This clonotype has only a few counts. The V call is TRBV20-1, the J call TRBJ2-7; TRBD1 agrees at 7 bases. The V segment lost 0 bases and the J segment 7 bases; nucleotides outside the gene matches: 15. Germline V gene lookup returns CDR1 DFQATT and CDR2 SNEGSKA (reference sequence). This CDR3 has 16 amino acids. CDR3 region: CSAREGTTGIAWEQYF. The DNA for the CDR3 is TGCAGTGCTAGAGAGGGCACGACAGGGATCGCGTGGGAGCAGTACTTC.